The 8 T cell receptor beta chains reported below all come from one sample, sequenced in a study of STAT5B mutations in CD4+ large granular lymphocyte leukemia. Libraries were prepared by immunoSEQ multiplex PCR; TCRdb keeps only in-frame clonotypes and omits some of them. The sample lists about 40,000 clones, roughly 76% seen once, with less than 4% in the top ten. Sequenced material: CD4+ T cells from blood buffy coats. All receptors come from a human donor in good health.

J is TRBJ2-7 and V is TRBV30; D not certain. The V gene's germline CDR1 is GTSNPN and CDR2 SVGIG (reference sequence). The CDR3 is 14 amino acids. Trimming shortened V by 0 bases and J by 1 base, and 10 bases separated the two germline ends. The CDR3 loop reads CAWSVLAASYEQYF. The CDR3 DNA sequence: TGTGCCTGGAGTGTACTGGCGGCTTCCTACGAGCAGTACTTC.

This clone was counted a few times. V and J are TRBV25-1 and TRBJ1-6; 7 bases map to TRBD1. The CDR3 has 13 amino acids. The germline CDR1 and CDR2 sequences are MGHDK and SYGVNS. Trimming removed 7 bases from V and 9 bases from J; junction bases left unmatched: 6. CDR3 loop: CASTEPGGSPLHF. The CDR3 DNA follows: TGTGCCAGCACCGAGCCAGGGGGTTCACCCCTCCACTTT.

The J gene is TRBJ2-5, the V gene TRBV28; TRBD1 agrees at 8 bases. V dropped 3 bases and J dropped 5; count of bases not matched to a gene: 8. Germline CDR1 MDHEN, CDR2 SYDVKM. The CDR3 is 15 amino acids. DNA for the CDR3: TGTGCCAGCAGTTTCAGGGGGCGCCGGCAGGAGACCCAGTACTTC. Translating gives CASSFRGRRQETQYF.

The gene calls are TRBV7-2 and TRBJ2-7; TRBD2 is a possible D gene (6 bases). Trimming pared 5 bases from V and 4 bases from J, leaving 12 bases between. CDR1 and CDR2 from the germline V gene are SGHTA and FQGNSA. The CDR3 spans 13 residues. The CDR3 here is CASSLGLAYEQYF. Written as DNA, the CDR3 is TGTGCCAGCAGCCTGGGACTTGCATACGAGCAGTACTTC.

The chain couples TRBV5-6 to TRBJ1-5; D ambiguous. This CDR3 is 12 amino acids long. Trimming took off 5 bases at V and 10 bases at J, with 13 bases between the two ends. The germline gives CDR1 SGHDT, CDR2 YYEEEE. CDR3 sequence: CASSPGIGPQHF. CDR3 DNA sequence: TGTGCCAGCAGTCCGGGGATTGGACCCCAGCATTTT.

The chain carries TRBV19 and TRBJ2-5; 12 nucleotides align to TRBD2. With V trimmed by 4 bases and J by 4 bases, 4 bases remained unmatched. Germline V gene sequence: CDR1 LNHDA, CDR2 SQIVND (reference sequence). The CDR3 totals 15 residues. The CDR3 is CASSTWGLAGETQYF. The CDR3 nucleotides read TGTGCCAGTAGTACCTGGGGACTAGCGGGAGAGACCCAGTACTTC.

This clone was seen more than once but under ten times. CDR3 sequence: CASSYLGLAGDEQYF. For the CDR3, the DNA is TGCGCCAGCAGTTACCTAGGACTAGCGGGAGACGAGCAGTACTTC. The chain employs TRBV4-3 and TRBJ2-7; 13 positions match TRBD2. The CDR3 loop spans 15 amino acids. V trimming: 6 bases; J trimming: 5 bases; junction bases outside the gene matches: 7. Germline CDR1 and CDR2: LGHNA and YSLEER.

The J gene is TRBJ2-5, the V gene TRBV25-1; D remains unclear. Per germline, CDR1 MGHDK and CDR2 SYGVNS. The CDR3 extends over 14 amino acids. V lost 2 bases to trimming and J lost 1 base, with 8 bases between them. DNA for the CDR3: TGTGCCAGCAGTGAAGTCGCAGCCCAAGAGACCCAGTACTTC. Its protein is CASSEVAAQETQYF.